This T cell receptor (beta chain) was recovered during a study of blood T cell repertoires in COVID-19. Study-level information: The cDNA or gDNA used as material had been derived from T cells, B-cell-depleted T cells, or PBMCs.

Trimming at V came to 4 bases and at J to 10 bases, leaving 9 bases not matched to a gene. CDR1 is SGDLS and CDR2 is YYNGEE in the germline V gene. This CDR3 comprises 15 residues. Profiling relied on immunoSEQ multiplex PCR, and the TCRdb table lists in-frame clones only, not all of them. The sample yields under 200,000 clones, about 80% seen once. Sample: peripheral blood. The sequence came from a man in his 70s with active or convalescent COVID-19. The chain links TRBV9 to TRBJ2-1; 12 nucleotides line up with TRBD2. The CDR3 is CASSPRTSGTTEQFF. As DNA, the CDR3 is TGTGCCAGCAGCCCGAGGACTAGCGGGACGACCGAGCAGTTCTTC.